This T cell receptor beta chain was retrieved from a study of control samples from healthy donors and cancer patients. TCRdb keeps only in-frame clones here, not all; method: immunoSEQ multiplex PCR. The profile shows tens of thousands of clones, around 90% of them singletons. The germline CDR1 and CDR2 sequences are SGHAT and FQNNGV. The CDR3 spans 14 residues. J lost 13 bases, V lost 3 bases, and 10 bases had no gene match. The clonotype comes from a woman aged 55-75 years with head and neck cancer. J is TRBJ2-1 and V is TRBV11-2; 9 nucleotides align to TRBD2. The sample was PBMCs. CDR3 residues: CASSLSGTSNIQFF. The CDR3, as DNA: TGTGCCAGCAGCTTGTCCGGGACTAGCAATATACAGTTCTTC.